Listed here are 12 T cell receptor beta chains from one sample, sequenced in a study of shared clonotypes between healthy human individuals (dated by TCRdb to 2018 to 2020). Preparation of the library involved the immunoSEQ multiplex PCR assay. Not all clones reach the TCRdb copy of this immuneACCESS table, which keeps in-frame sequences only. Checked studies attribute under half of the gap to unresolved V genes and leave the rest unexplained. In all, the sample holds about 2.4 million clones, and 93% of those were seen once. In total, the top ten clones hold around 0.4% of the sample. The sequencing input was naive CD4+ T cells from PBMCs. Per the publication, the cell subset or site label means: CD45RA+ positively selected. The receptors originated from a young man in good health. Some clones in this sample may be carry-over from other donors' samples.

This sequence joins TRBV15 and TRBJ2-6; 7 positions agree with TRBD1. V lost 2 bases and J lost 0; bases outside the gene matches: 13. The germline V gene encodes CDR1 LNHNV and CDR2 YYDKDF (reference sequence). The CDR3 runs to 20 residues. The CDR3 DNA reads TGTGCCACCAGCAGACGCTATACCGGGACAGCCATCTCTGGGGCCAACGTCCTGACTTTC. Translated, it gives CATSRRYTGTAISGANVLTF.

Points on this clone: The same CDR3 can be traced to other DNA sequences in this sample. The chain couples TRBV18 to TRBJ2-7; 9 nucleotides align to TRBD2. Per germline, CDR1 KGHSH and CDR2 LQKENI. Trimming took 3 bases from V and 0 from J; bases not matched to a gene: 3. The CDR3 spans 15 residues. This CDR3 reads CASSPTRGGSYEQYF. CDR3 nucleotide sequence: TGTGCCAGCTCACCTACGCGGGGGGGCTCCTACGAGCAGTACTTC.

The chain recombines TRBV15 with TRBJ2-6; D ambiguous. V lost 0 bases to trimming and J lost 2 bases, with 2 bases between them. The CDR3 has 14 amino acids. The germline V gene has CDR1 LNHNV and CDR2 YYDKDF (reference sequence). CDR3 sequence: CATSRDPGANVLTF. The CDR3 nucleotides are TGTGCCACCAGCAGAGATCCTGGGGCCAACGTCCTGACTTTC. The full variable domain, completed using reference TRBV15 and TRBJ2-6, is DAMVIQNPRYQVTQFGKPVTLSCSQTLNHNVMYWYQQKSSQAPKLLFHYYDKDFNNEADTPDNFQSRRPNTSFCFLDIRSPGLGDTAMYLCATSRDPGANVLTFGAGSRLTVL.

The gene calls are TRBV4-2 and TRBJ2-5; 11 nucleotides align to TRBD2. CDR1 is LGHNA, CDR2 YNFKEQ, per germline. After removal of 2 bases from V and 4 bases from J, the junction contained 6 bases not matched to a gene. CDR3 size: 16 residues. The CDR3 protein is CASSQRGTSGLETQYF. CDR3 DNA sequence: TGTGCCAGCAGCCAAAGGGGGACTAGCGGACTAGAGACCCAGTACTTC.

In regard to this clone: The same CDR3 also results from other DNA sequences found in this sample. The V gene is TRBV29-1, the J gene TRBJ2-3, with 8 nucleotides matching TRBD1. The CDR3 covers 13 residues. Losses at the gene ends were 6 bases for V and 1 base for J; bases not matched to a gene: 3. The germline gives CDR1 SQVTM, CDR2 ANQGSEA. The CDR3 here is CSVVTGGTDTQYF. The CDR3 DNA follows: TGCAGCGTCGTGACAGGGGGCACAGATACGCAGTATTTT.

The chain links TRBV2 to TRBJ2-7; 7 bases are shared with TRBD2. Germline V gives CDR1 SNHLY, CDR2 FYNNEI. The CDR3 runs to 15 residues. Trimming removed 6 bases from V and 2 bases from J; junction bases left unmatched: 10. The CDR3 sequence is CASRSLASRPYEQYF. The CDR3 DNA follows: TGTGCCAGCAGGTCACTAGCGTCCCGGCCCTACGAGCAGTACTTC.

The chain recombines TRBV5-5 with TRBJ1-2; unclear D gene. The V end lost 0 bases, the J end lost 5 bases, and 11 bases lay between the germline ends. Germline CDR1 SGHKS, CDR2 YYEKEE (reference sequence). The CDR3 is 14 amino acids. The CDR3 is CASSLAWQDYGYTF. CDR3 nucleotide sequence: TGTGCCAGCAGCTTGGCCTGGCAGGATTATGGCTACACCTTC.

The chain links TRBV10-3 to TRBJ2-7; 10 bases are shared with TRBD2. This CDR3 contains 14 residues. Trimming at V came to 7 bases and at J to 3 bases, leaving 6 bases not matched to a gene. CDR1 and CDR2 (germline): ENHRY, SYGVKD. CDR3 nucleotides: TGTGCCATCACTGTAGCGGGAGGCAACTACGAGCAGTACTTC. This codes for CAITVAGGNYEQYF.

DNA of the CDR3: TGCGCCAGCAGCTCCGCTAGCGGGACTCGGGGGTACAATGAGCAGTTCTTC. It yields the protein CASSSASGTRGYNEQFF. The V and J genes are TRBV5-1 and TRBJ2-1, with 9 positions matching TRBD2. Germline-derived CDR1 and CDR2 are SGHRS and YFSETQ. Unmatched junction bases numbered 11, after V lost 3 bases and J lost 4 bases. This CDR3 is 17 amino acids long.

This clone has only one observation. The V call is TRBV28, the J call TRBJ1-2; 7 bases are a match to TRBD1. This CDR3 has 15 residues. V gave up 4 bases and J gave up 4 bases; unmatched junction bases: 9. Germline V lookup: CDR1 MDHEN, CDR2 SYDVKM. CDR3 DNA: TGTGCCAGCAGTTCCAGACAGGGATCAATCTATGGCTACACCTTC. Its protein product is CASSSRQGSIYGYTF.

J is TRBJ1-1 and V is TRBV2; D is unclear. V was cut by 6 bases and J by 1 base, with 12 bases left in between. Germline V gives CDR1 SNHLY, CDR2 FYNNEI. This CDR3 is built from 14 residues. CDR3 residues: CASSAGMGNTEAFF. Here the CDR3 DNA reads TGTGCCAGCAGCGCTGGGATGGGGAACACTGAAGCTTTCTTT.

This chain connects TRBV6-6 to TRBJ2-7; 7 nucleotides line up with TRBD2. V lost 4 bases, J lost 2 bases, and 5 bases stayed unmatched. CDR3 length: 14 amino acids. CDR1 and CDR2 from the germline V gene are MNHNY and SVGAGI (reference sequence). The CDR3 loop is CASSSLAETYEQYF. The CDR3 DNA reads TGTGCCAGCAGTTCCCTAGCGGAGACCTACGAGCAGTACTTC.